This TCR beta chain comes out of a study of post-analysis software for immune sequencing data. Study-wide findings and caveats: Those with multiple sclerosis, the patient group, showed significantly lower normalized Chao1 diversity than controls. When the samples were clustered directly with F measure, those that had been prepared in the same batch showed strong co-clustering.

Each TCR beta cDNA library carried unique molecular identifiers. When roughly 0.85 to 11 million T cells were used, they gave 500,000 or so cDNA molecules. TCRdb passed the PCR reads through MiXCR, listing each CDR3 protein once. The top ten clones hold 4% to 5.5% of a sample with roughly 870,000 distinct CDR3 sequences, roughly half of them seen once. A note on this clonotype: Its specificity is not known.

This receptor was obtained from a girl between 5 and 17 years old with multiple sclerosis. Material for sequencing was blood.

The CDR3 bases are TGCAGTGCTAGAGATTTTTTAGCAGGTTACGAGCAGTACTTC. Encoded protein: CSARDFLAGYEQYF. The V gene is TRBV20-1, the J gene TRBJ2-7; D remains unclear. The germline V gene has CDR1 DFQATT and CDR2 SNEGSKA (reference sequence). V was cut by 0 bases and J by 4 bases, with 13 bases left in between. The CDR3 is 14 residues long.